This TCR beta chain was captured by sequencing in a study of cytomegalovirus exposure and HLA in healthy donors. Study-wide points: A later analysis linked a missense DCLRE1C variant to TCR beta V- and J-gene trimming. Some highly shared sequence variants likely arose as a pipeline artifact.

At sampling all donors were nominally healthy, likely with unrecorded immune exposures. Comment on this clone: Its antigen is undetermined.

This CDR3 region has 13 residues. The germline CDR1 and CDR2 sequences are MNHEY and SVGAGI. The germline V and J ends were trimmed by 6 bases and 6 bases, with 12 bases remaining between them. Both 60 Vbeta primers and 13 Jbeta primers went into the PCR. Only in-frame clones appear in the TCRdb table, and some are missing; sequencing was by immunoSEQ multiplex PCR. The sample consists of about 84,000 clones, 75% to 90% of them appearing once. The sample taken for sequencing was PBMCs. The receptor was derived from a man between 18 and 29 years old in good health and CMV-seronegative. This chain uses TRBV6-5 with TRBJ1-5; D is perhaps TRBD1 (6 bases). The CDR3 region is CASREQGGQPQHF. As DNA, the CDR3 is TGTGCCAGCAGGGAACAAGGGGGTCAGCCCCAGCATTTT.